The clone carrying this TCR beta chain showed up many times. Its antigen remains unknown. Germline trimming cut 0 bases from V and 3 bases from J; bases unmatched to any gene: 2. Germline V gene lookup returns CDR1 LGHNA and CDR2 YSLEER. The CDR3 is 15 amino acids. The data were taken from a study of T-cell memory formation after mild COVID-19. Overall study: Largely donor-specific TCR clusters were found.

Study-level results: Researchers found some responding clones in pre-infection memory, a sign that cross-reactive memory joined.

TCRdb used MiXCR to reprocess the 5' RACE reads, holding one entry per CDR3 protein. Of 110,000 to 150,000 distinct CDR3 sequences in the sample, around 15% were seen once. The clonotype comes from an adult woman who had mild COVID-19 (a few samples of this study predate the infection). Cell type and time point are not known. The chain links TRBV4-3 to TRBJ2-7, with 10 positions matching TRBD2. Source material: PBMCs or a T cell subset sorted from them (not recorded which). DNA of the CDR3: TGCGCCAGCAGCCAAGACCCTAGCGGGGGCTACGAGCAGTACTTC. Its translation: CASSQDPSGGYEQYF.